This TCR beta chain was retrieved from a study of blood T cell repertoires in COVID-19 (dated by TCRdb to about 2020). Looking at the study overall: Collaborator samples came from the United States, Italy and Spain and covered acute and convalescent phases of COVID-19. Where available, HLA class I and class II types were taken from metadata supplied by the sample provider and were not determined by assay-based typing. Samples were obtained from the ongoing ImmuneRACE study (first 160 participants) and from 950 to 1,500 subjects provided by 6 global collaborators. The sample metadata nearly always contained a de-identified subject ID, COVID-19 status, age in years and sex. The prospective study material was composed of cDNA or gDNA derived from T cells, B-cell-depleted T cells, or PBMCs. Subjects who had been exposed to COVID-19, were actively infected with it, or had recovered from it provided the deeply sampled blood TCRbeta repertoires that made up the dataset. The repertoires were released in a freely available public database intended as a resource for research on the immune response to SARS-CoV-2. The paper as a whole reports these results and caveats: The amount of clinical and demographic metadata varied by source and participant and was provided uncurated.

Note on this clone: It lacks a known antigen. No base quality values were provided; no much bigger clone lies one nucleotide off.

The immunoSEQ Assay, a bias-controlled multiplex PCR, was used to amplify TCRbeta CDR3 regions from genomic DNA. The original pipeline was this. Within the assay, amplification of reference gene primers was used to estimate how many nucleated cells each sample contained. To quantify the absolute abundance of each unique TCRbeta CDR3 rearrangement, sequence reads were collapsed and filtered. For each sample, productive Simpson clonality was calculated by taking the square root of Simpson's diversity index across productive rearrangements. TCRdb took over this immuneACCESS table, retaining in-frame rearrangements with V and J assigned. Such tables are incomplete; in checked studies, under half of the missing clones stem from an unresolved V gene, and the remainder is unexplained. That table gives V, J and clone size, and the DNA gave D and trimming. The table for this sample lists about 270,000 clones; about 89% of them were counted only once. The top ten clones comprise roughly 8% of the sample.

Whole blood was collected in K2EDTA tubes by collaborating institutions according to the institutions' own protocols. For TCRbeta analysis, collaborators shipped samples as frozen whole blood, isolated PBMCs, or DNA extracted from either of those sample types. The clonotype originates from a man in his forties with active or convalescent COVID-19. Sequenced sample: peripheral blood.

The CDR3 protein: CASSPTLRRGEQYF. At the DNA level, the sequence is TGTGCCAGCAGCCCTACGCTCCGCCGGGGCGAGCAGTACTTC. The chain is made from TRBV3-1 (or the pseudogene TRBV3-2) and TRBJ2-7, with a weak D call of TRBD2 (5 bases match). Per the germline V gene (reference sequence), LGHDT is the CDR1 and YNNKEL is the CDR2. The CDR3 contains 14 residues, cysteine and phenylalanine counted. Just CDR3 DNA is preserved here, 42 bases in frame from base 1. Trimming at the junction amounts to 4 bases on V and 6 bases on J, and the germline ends lie 16 bases apart.